This T cell receptor beta chain was captured in a study of blood T cell repertoires in COVID-19. Per germline, CDR1 KGHDR and CDR2 SFDVKD. This CDR3 contains 15 residues. V trimming: 4 bases; J trimming: 10 bases; junction bases outside the gene matches: 11. Assay: immunoSEQ multiplex PCR; the TCRdb copy retains only in-frame clones and omits some. The sample lists under 150,000 clones; 70% to 90% were seen once. The receptor was derived from a woman between 45 and 60 years old who had recovered from COVID-19. The chain couples TRBV24-1 to TRBJ2-3; 9 bases fit TRBD2. Sequencing used PBMCs or T cells enriched from blood (not recorded which). The CDR3 DNA is TGTGCCACCAGTGACCCCCGGGAAGCGGGGGGTGCGCAGTATTTT. Encoded protein: CATSDPREAGGAQYF.